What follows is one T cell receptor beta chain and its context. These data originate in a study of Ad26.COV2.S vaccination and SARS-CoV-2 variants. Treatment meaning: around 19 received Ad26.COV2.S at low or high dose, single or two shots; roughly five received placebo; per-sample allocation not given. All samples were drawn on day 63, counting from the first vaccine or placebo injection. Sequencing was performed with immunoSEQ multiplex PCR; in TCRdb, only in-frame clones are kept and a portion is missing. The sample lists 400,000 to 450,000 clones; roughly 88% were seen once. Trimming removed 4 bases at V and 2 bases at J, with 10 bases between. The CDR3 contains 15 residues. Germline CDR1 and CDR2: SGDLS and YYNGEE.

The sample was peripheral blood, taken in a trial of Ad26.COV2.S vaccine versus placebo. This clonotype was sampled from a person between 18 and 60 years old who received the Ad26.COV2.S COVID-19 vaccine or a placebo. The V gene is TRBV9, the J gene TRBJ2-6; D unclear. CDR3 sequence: CASSTILAGANVLTF. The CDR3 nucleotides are TGTGCCAGCAGCACAATACTGGCTGGGGCCAACGTCCTGACTTTC.